This note documents a single T cell receptor (beta chain) sequence. This clone came up a few times. This receptor's antigen is unknown. Per-base quality was not reported, and no clone a single base away is much larger than it. This record belongs to a study of blood T cell repertoires in COVID-19 (dated by TCRdb to the early 2020s). For context, the study as a whole: Samples covering the acute and convalescent phases of COVID-19 were provided by collaborators in the United States, Italy and Spain. Samples came from the ongoing ImmuneRACE study (first 160 participants) plus 1,254 subjects from 6 global collaborators. A freely available public database, intended as a resource for researchers studying the immune response to SARS-CoV-2, is where the repertoires were released. Where available, HLA class I and class II types were taken from metadata supplied by the sample provider and were not determined by assay-based typing. The dataset comprised deeply sampled blood TCRbeta repertoires from subjects exposed to, actively infected with, or recovered from COVID-19. A de-identified subject ID, COVID-19 status, age in years and sex were almost always included in the sample metadata. The material from the prospective study consisted of cDNA or gDNA derived from T cells, B-cell-depleted T cells, or PBMCs.

TCRbeta CDR3 regions were amplified from genomic DNA using the immunoSEQ Assay, a bias-controlled multiplex PCR. Turning to the authors' computational methods: The number of nucleated cells in each sample was estimated by amplification of reference gene primers within the assay. To quantify the absolute abundance of each unique TCRbeta CDR3 rearrangement, sequence reads were collapsed and filtered. Productive Simpson clonality was computed per sample as the square root of Simpson's diversity index over productive rearrangements. TCRdb obtained this table from immuneACCESS and retained in-frame rearrangements with V and J assigned. These tables miss some clones; where compared with another copy, unresolved V genes account for less than half of the shortfall, and the remainder is unexplained. V, J and clone size derive from that table, while D and trimming were established from the DNA sequence. The sample data list 400,000 to 450,000 clones, and about 90% of these were observed just once. More than 0.7% of the sample comes from the top ten.

The CDR3 sequence holds 15 residues, the cysteine and phenylalanine included. This entry keeps only the CDR3 DNA: 45 bases, framed from base 1. V and J are trimmed by 7 bases and 4 bases, and the gene matches miss 8 bases of the junction. CDR1 and CDR2 are read off the germline V gene as SNHLY and FYNNEI. At one collaborating source in Seattle, patients were enrolled during active infection and were followed longitudinally through the course of disease. Whole blood was collected in K2EDTA tubes by collaborating institutions according to the institutions' own protocols. For TCRbeta analysis, collaborators shipped samples in one of three forms: frozen whole blood, isolated PBMCs, or DNA extracted from either of those sample types. Study-wide conclusions, independent of this receptor: How much clinical and demographic metadata was included differed by source and by participant, and the metadata was provided uncurated.

The origin of this receptor is a man between 18 and 29 years old with COVID-19, enrolled during active disease. The sequenced material came from peripheral blood. The chain is made from TRBV2 and TRBJ2-7, with TRBD2 identical over 12 junction bases. The DNA sequence is as follows: TGTGCCAGCACCCCACTAGCGGGAGGTTTATACGAGCAGTACTTC. It translates to CASTPLAGGLYEQYF.